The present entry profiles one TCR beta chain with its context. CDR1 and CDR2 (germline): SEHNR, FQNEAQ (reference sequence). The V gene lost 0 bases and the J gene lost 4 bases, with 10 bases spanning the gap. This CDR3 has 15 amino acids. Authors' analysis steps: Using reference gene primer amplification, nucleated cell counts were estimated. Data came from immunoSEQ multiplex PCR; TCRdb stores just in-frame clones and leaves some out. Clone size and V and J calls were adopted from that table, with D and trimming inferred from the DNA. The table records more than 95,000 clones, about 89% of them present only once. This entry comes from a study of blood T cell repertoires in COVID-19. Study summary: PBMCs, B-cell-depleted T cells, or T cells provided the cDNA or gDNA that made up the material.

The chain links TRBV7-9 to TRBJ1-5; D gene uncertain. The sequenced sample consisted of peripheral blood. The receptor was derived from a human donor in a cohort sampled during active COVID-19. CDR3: CASSLAVTGNQPQHF. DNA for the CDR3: TGTGCCAGCAGCTTAGCGGTGACGGGGAATCAGCCCCAGCATTTT.